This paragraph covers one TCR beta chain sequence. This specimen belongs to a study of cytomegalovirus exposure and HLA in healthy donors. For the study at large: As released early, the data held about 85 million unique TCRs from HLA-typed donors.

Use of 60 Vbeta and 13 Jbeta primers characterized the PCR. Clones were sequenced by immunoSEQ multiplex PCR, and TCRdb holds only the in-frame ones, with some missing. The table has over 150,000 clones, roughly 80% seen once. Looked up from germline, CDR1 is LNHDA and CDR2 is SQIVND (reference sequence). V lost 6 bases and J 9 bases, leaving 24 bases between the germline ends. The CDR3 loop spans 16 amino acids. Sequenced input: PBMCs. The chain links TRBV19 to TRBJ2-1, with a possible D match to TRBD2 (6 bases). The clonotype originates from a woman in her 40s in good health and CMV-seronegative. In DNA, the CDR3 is TGTGCCAGTAGCCCGGCGCGGGGAAGGGAGGAGCGTGAGCAGTTCTTC. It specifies CASSPARGREEREQFF.